This TCR beta chain originates from a study of blood T cells in healthy people across ages (dated by TCRdb to between 2015 and 2017). Context from the whole study: In model experiments, template switching captured roughly one uniquely barcoded TCR beta cDNA molecule for every two T cells. To avoid experimental bias, donors of different ages were randomly spread across the sequencing lanes. The donors were split into four age groups: young (average around 15 years), middle-aged (over 35), aged (roughly 68) and long-lived (under 85). Two additional independent replicas of 1 million unique cDNA reads from the same blood draw were analyzed for two donors (one aged 18 to 30 and one aged 80 or older). Age-related changes in TCR beta repertoire diversity were measured in the study by deep sequencing normalized with unique cDNA molecular identifiers. What the authors observed across the whole study: Compared with the aged group, more naive CD4+ T cells, fewer expanded clones and increased TCR diversity were shown by the long-lived group, suggesting age selection. Observed TCR beta diversity per million T cells fell roughly linearly with age, and a significant reduction was already apparent by age around 44. The percentage of naive T cells measured by flow cytometry correlated strongly with observed TCR beta diversity. Because donor CMV infection status was unknown, age-related changes in expanded clonotypes were potentially confounded. Estimates of total diversity based on one million sequenced T cells were considered lower bounds and underestimates. Because profiling used bulk unsorted PBMCs, naive and antigen-experienced compartments could not be compared conclusively.

Systemically healthy Caucasian individuals from Russia, around 39 in total and aged about 6 to 100 years, were included as donors. Ten milliliters of peripheral blood were drawn from each donor into EDTA-treated Vacutainer tubes. PBMCs were isolated by Ficoll-Paque density-gradient centrifugation, with at least 6 million obtained per sample. Total RNA was extracted from PBMCs with Trizol reagent, with at least 5.5 micrograms obtained per sample. The percentages of naive CD45RAhigh/CD27high T cells were determined by flow cytometry on a PBMC aliquot from every donor. V and J lose 7 bases and 3 bases, and a span of 17 bases separates them. The cysteine opens and the phenylalanine closes a CDR3 of 15 amino acids. The retained sequence is limited to the CDR3, 45 bases, with the frame set at the first base. Looking up the germline V gene yields CDR1 ENHRY and CDR2 SYGVKD. Library method: 5' RACE. Reads for this sample came from an Illumina HiSeq 2500. A second PCR of about 6 to 11 cycles was run with a J-beta primer mix and a sample-barcoded 5' primer. A unique molecular identifier was introduced onto each TCR beta cDNA molecule by a template-switch 5' adaptor carrying 12 random nucleotides. At least 2.5 million CDR3-containing paired-end reads were obtained from each sample. First-strand cDNA was synthesized from all RNA with the Mint cDNA synthesis kit, primed by a TRBC-specific oligonucleotide. Following uracil-DNA glycosylase treatment, all cDNA underwent a first 18-cycle PCR with the universal primers M1SS and BC2_uni_R. The original pipeline was this. For normalization, 1 million high-quality reads, each with a distinct molecular identifier, were randomly selected from each sample. Reads with shared molecular identifiers were discarded instead of being binned into consensus sequences. MiTCR, run with a Q25 quality threshold and the strictest error-elimination algorithm, handled CDR3 identification, clonotype clustering and error correction. Lower-bound total TCR beta diversity was estimated with a nonparametric unseen species model using Euler transformation. TCRdb reprocessing: public reads trimmed at Q25 with fastp, clones called with MiXCR, in-frame beta chains kept. Rows with one shared CDR3 protein collapse into an entry with the most common genes and DNA. TCRdb, rather than the study authors, made the V and J calls. Within this sample are about 1.4 million distinct CDR3 sequences, with roughly 64% of them counted one time only. The ten largest clones represent 5.5% to 8% of the sample.

About this clonotype itself: Its cognate antigen has yet to be identified. Base qualities were left out, and no much larger clone turns up one base away.

Here the chain combines TRBV10-3 and TRBJ2-3; the D region is possibly TRBD1 or TRBD2, each matching across 6 bases. This clonotype was sampled from a man aged 18 to 35 in good health. Sequences were obtained from blood. CDR3 region: CAINRPEGGTDTQYF. The nucleotide sequence reads TGTGCCATCAACCGTCCGGAGGGGGGTACAGATACGCAGTATTTT.